Presented here are 28 T cell receptor beta chains from one specimen sequenced in a study of cytomegalovirus exposure and HLA in healthy donors. With 60 Vbeta and 13 Jbeta primers, the PCR was carried out. Measured with immunoSEQ multiplex PCR; TCRdb has only the in-frame clones, and not every one. There are 100,000 to 150,000 clones in the sample; over 65% occur only once, and more than 3.5% lies in the top ten. Sequencing was carried out using PBMCs. The receptors shown here come from a man in his forties or fifties in good health and CMV-seropositive.

The gene calls are TRBV5-5 and TRBJ2-1; 10 nucleotides align to TRBD2. CDR1 and CDR2 from the germline V gene are SGHKS and YYEKEE (reference sequence). This CDR3 contains 15 residues. V gave up 4 bases and J gave up 3 bases; unmatched junction bases: 4. CDR3 region: CASSKLAGNYNEQFF. The CDR3 nucleotides read TGTGCCAGCAGCAAACTAGCGGGAAACTACAATGAGCAGTTCTTC.

The rearrangement uses TRBV6-5 and TRBJ2-7; 9 bases are shared with TRBD1. The germline gives CDR1 MNHEY, CDR2 SVGAGI. CDR3 length: 15 residues. Trimming took 5 bases from V and 1 from J; bases not matched to a gene: 6. The CDR3 spells CASSNPGTGSYEQYF. In DNA, the CDR3 is TGTGCCAGCAGTAATCCCGGGACAGGGTCCTACGAGCAGTACTTC.

J is TRBJ1-6 and V is TRBV12-2; TRBD1 is the table's D call and was not checked against the DNA. TRBV12-2 corresponds to a pseudogene. The CDR3 consists of 19 residues. DNA of the CDR3: TGTGCAAGTCGCTTGAACTCCGGGACACCGAGCGGATATAATTCACCCCTCCACTTT. It translates to CASRLNSGTPSGYNSPLHF.

This clone was found a few times. This chain links TRBV2 with TRBJ2-1; a weak D match, TRBD2 (5 bases). This CDR3 is 16 amino acids long. The germline gives CDR1 SNHLY, CDR2 FYNNEI. V was trimmed by 5 bases and J by 5 bases, leaving 19 bases between them. CDR3 region: CASSISSGVPDNEQFF. The CDR3 DNA is TGTGCCAGCAGTATCTCCAGCGGAGTACCGGACAATGAGCAGTTCTTC. The variable domain in full, with the rest retrieved from reference TRBV2 and TRBJ2-1, is EPEVTQTPSHQVTQMGQEVILRCVPISNHLYFYWYRQILGQKVEFLVSFYNNEISEKSEIFDDQFSVERPDGSNFTLKIRSTKLEDSAMYFCASSISSGVPDNEQFFGPGTRLTVL.

V usage is TRBV4-1 and J usage is TRBJ2-7; D perhaps matches TRBD2 (5 bases). This CDR3 is 15 amino acids long. Germline values: CDR1 MGHRA, CDR2 YSYEKL. Trimming stripped 4 bases from V and 2 bases from J, with 15 bases between. Here the CDR3 reads CASSPTEAAAYEQYF. The CDR3 DNA is TGCGCCAGCAGCCCTACAGAGGCAGCGGCCTACGAGCAGTACTTC.

V and J are TRBV7-3 and TRBJ2-1; TRBD2 aligns across 10 bases. The V segment lost 1 base and the J segment 10 bases; nucleotides outside the gene matches: 10. This CDR3 is 16 amino acids long. CDR1 is SGHTA and CDR2 is FQGTGA in the germline V gene. CDR3 sequence: CASSLRGSGRAREQFF. The CDR3 DNA reads as TGTGCCAGCAGCTTAAGAGGAAGCGGGAGGGCCCGGGAGCAGTTCTTC.

This rearrangement joins TRBV30 to TRBJ1-5; 11 bases align to TRBD1. The trim removed 3 bases at V and 7 bases at J, leaving 8 bases unmatched. The CDR3 spans 15 residues. CDR1 is GTSNPN, CDR2 SVGIG, per germline (reference sequence). This CDR3 reads CAWRTSGTGGQPQHF. For the CDR3, the DNA is TGTGCCTGGAGGACCTCCGGGACAGGGGGGCAGCCCCAGCATTTT. The full variable domain, completed using reference TRBV30 and TRBJ1-5, is SQTIHQWPATLVQPVGSPLSLECTVEGTSNPNLYWYRQAAGRGLQLLFYSVGIGQISSEVPQNLSASRPQDRQFILSSKKLLLSDSGFYLCAWRTSGTGGQPQHFGDGTRLSIL.

This clone was recorded many times. The chain couples TRBV6-1 to TRBJ1-2; D is unresolved. Trimming left V 7 bases short and J 6 bases short, with 12 bases between. Looked up from germline, CDR1 is MNHNS and CDR2 is SASEGT. The CDR3 contains 12 residues. The CDR3 DNA is TGTGCCAGCAATGGGCAGGAACATGGCTACACCTTC. Its translation is CASNGQEHGYTF.

Concerning this clone itself: One end of the junction is discordant with germline, which a read error may explain. This sequence joins TRBV4-1 and TRBJ1-4; a possible D gene is TRBD1 (5 bases). CDR1 and CDR2 (germline): MGHRA, YSYEKL. The CDR3 consists of 15 residues. The CDR3 spells CASSQTTSGNAKLFF. The CDR3 DNA follows: TGCGCCAGCAGCCAAACTACCTCAGGGAATGCAAAACTGTTTTTT.

A remark on this clone: The CDR3 does not close with the conserved phenylalanine or tryptophan, likely indicating a read error. The DNA is left out, because the CDR3 cannot be placed on it with certainty; the CDR3 is given as TCRdb lists it. V and J are TRBV28 and TRBJ2-7; whether TRBD1, the table's D call, matches the DNA was not checked. Germline CDR1 MDHEN, CDR2 SYDVKM. The CDR3 sequence runs 13 residues, both termini included. The CDR3 here is CASSGRTAGHIWA.

A remark on this clone: One junction end disagrees with the germline gene, perhaps due to a read error. This rearrangement joins TRBV7-9 to TRBJ1-1; D perhaps matches TRBD1 (5 bases). Per germline, CDR1 SEHNR and CDR2 FQNEAQ (reference sequence). CDR3 size: 12 residues. The CDR3: CSSRFGGTEAFF. The DNA for the CDR3 is TGTTCCAGCAGATTCGGGGGGACTGAAGCTTTCTTT.

This clone has a handful of counts. The genes are TRBV9 and TRBJ1-1, with D possibly TRBD1 on 6 matching bases. Germline CDR1 is SGDLS and CDR2 is YYNGEE. Deletions cut 0 bases from V and 0 bases from J, with 15 bases between. The CDR3 is made up of 17 amino acids. The CDR3 spells CASSVVGQGIMNTEAFF. The CDR3 region has the DNA TGTGCCAGCAGCGTAGTCGGGCAGGGGATAATGAACACTGAAGCTTTCTTT.

The sample holds one count of this clone. This chain uses TRBV5-6 with TRBJ1-5; D gene ambiguous. Germline V gene sequence: CDR1 SGHDT, CDR2 YYEEEE. The CDR3 is 14 residues long. Between the trimmed V and J ends, which lost 3 bases and 0 bases, there was a span of 7 bases. The CDR3 is CASSSYFSNQPQHF. In DNA, the CDR3 is TGTGCCAGCAGCTCCTACTTTAGCAATCAGCCCCAGCATTTT.

The chain carries TRBV19 and TRBJ2-7; TRBD2 matches at 9 bases. Trimming took 7 bases from V and 3 from J; bases not matched to a gene: 10. This CDR3 region has 15 residues. Germline assignment: CDR1 LNHDA and CDR2 SQIVND (reference sequence). CDR3 amino acids: CASMLKLAGRYEQYF. In DNA, the CDR3 is TGTGCCAGTATGTTGAAACTAGCGGGTCGCTACGAGCAGTACTTC.

V usage is TRBV6-5 and J usage is TRBJ1-1; 7 nucleotides align to TRBD1. Germline CDR1 is MNHEY and CDR2 is SVGAGI. V gave up 2 bases and J gave up 3 bases; unmatched junction bases: 6. This CDR3 comprises 15 residues. In DNA, the CDR3 is TGTGCCAGCAGTTACACGACAGGGTGGGACACTGAAGCTTTCTTT. Translated, it gives CASSYTTGWDTEAFF.

A few counts support this clone. This chain connects TRBV2 to TRBJ2-3, with TRBD2 identical over 8 bases. The CDR3 covers 16 residues. The V and J ends lost 2 bases and 3 bases, in that order; junction bases with no gene match: 7. CDR1 is SNHLY and CDR2 is FYNNEI in the germline V gene. The CDR3 spells CASSEWVAGSTDTQYF. The CDR3 coding sequence is TGTGCCAGCAGTGAATGGGTAGCGGGGTCAACAGATACGCAGTATTTT. Based on the CDR3 plus reference TRBV2 and TRBJ2-3, the full variable domain is EPEVTQTPSHQVTQMGQEVILRCVPISNHLYFYWYRQILGQKVEFLVSFYNNEISEKSEIFDDQFSVERPDGSNFTLKIRSTKLEDSAMYFCASSEWVAGSTDTQYFGPGTRLTVL.

This rearrangement joins TRBV6-1 to TRBJ1-5; 7 nucleotides line up with TRBD1. CDR1 MNHNS and CDR2 SASEGT come from the germline V gene. The CDR3 is made up of 13 amino acids. The V and J ends lost 7 bases and 6 bases, in that order; junction bases with no gene match: 6. CDR3 bases: TGTGCCAGCACTGACAGGGCCCGTCAGCCCCAGCATTTT. Its translation: CASTDRARQPQHF.

The V call is TRBV7-9, the J call TRBJ1-2, with D possibly matching TRBD1 (5 bases). This CDR3 has 15 amino acids. The germline gives CDR1 SEHNR, CDR2 FQNEAQ (reference sequence). Deletions cut 1 base from V and 3 bases from J, with 12 bases between. CDR3 DNA: TGTGCCAGCAGCTTAGAGGGAGGGGATCACTATGGCTACACCTTC. This encodes CASSLEGGDHYGYTF.

V and J are TRBV6-1 and TRBJ1-3; 7 positions match TRBD1. V shed 8 bases, J shed 0 bases, and the junction held 7 bases outside the gene matches. The germline V gene has CDR1 MNHNS and CDR2 SASEGT. This CDR3 comprises 15 residues. The CDR3 loop is CASCRTGNSGNTIYF. In DNA form, the CDR3 reads TGTGCCAGCTGTCGGACAGGAAACTCTGGAAACACCATATATTTT.

The V and J genes are TRBV5-4 and TRBJ2-2; TRBD1 matches at 7 bases. This CDR3 region has 16 residues. From germline, CDR1 is SGHNT and CDR2 YYREEE (reference sequence). The V segment lost 1 base and the J segment 0 bases; nucleotides outside the gene matches: 3. The CDR3 DNA sequence: TGTGCCAGCAGCTTGAAGGGGACAGCGAACACCGGGGAGCTGTTTTTT. Residues: CASSLKGTANTGELFF. Full variable domain (outside the CDR3, taken from reference TRBV5-4 and TRBJ2-2): ETGVTQSPTHLIKTRGQQVTLRCSSQSGHNTVSWYQQALGQGPQFIFQYYREEENGRGNFPPRFSGLQFPNYSSELNVNALELDDSALYLCASSLKGTANTGELFFGEGSRLTVL.

In DNA form, the CDR3 reads TGTGCCAGCAGACCAAGCGGGACCTACGAGCAGTACTTC. Translation: CASRPSGTYEQYF. The chain couples TRBV7-9 to TRBJ2-7, with 7 bases aligning to TRBD2. The CDR3 extends over 13 amino acids. CDR1 is SEHNR and CDR2 is FQNEAQ in the germline V gene (reference sequence). V was pared by 6 bases and J by 2 bases, with 4 bases of the junction left unmatched.

The chain joins TRBV9 to TRBJ2-1; the match to TRBD2 covers 8 bases. With 4 bases clipped from V and 1 base from J, the junction kept 7 bases outside the gene matches. CDR1 and CDR2 (germline): SGDLS, YYNGEE. The CDR3 has 16 amino acids. In DNA form, the CDR3 reads TGTGCCAGCAGCCCCCGGGCTAGCGGGTCCTACAATGAGCAGTTCTTC. It codes for CASSPRASGSYNEQFF.

As concerns this clone: The sample carries other DNA sequences with the same CDR3. The chain uses TRBV7-2 and TRBJ2-7; 11 bases map to TRBD1. The V gene end was trimmed by 0 bases and the J gene end by 0 bases; junction bases not matched to a gene: 7. The germline V gene encodes CDR1 SGHTA and CDR2 FQGNSA. CDR3 length: 18 residues. The CDR3 region is CASSLAPGTGGFSYEQYF. CDR3 bases: TGTGCCAGCAGCTTAGCCCCAGGGACAGGGGGGTTCTCCTACGAGCAGTACTTC.

The chain recombines TRBV4-3 with TRBJ2-3; 10 bases map to TRBD2. CDR3 length: 18 amino acids. Germline CDR1 reads LGHNA; CDR2 reads YSLEER. J gave up 5 bases and V 4 bases, and 15 bases lay outside the gene matches. The CDR3 sequence is CASSLNPSPSGSKDTQYF. CDR3 nucleotides: TGCGCCAGCAGCCTCAACCCGAGTCCTAGCGGGAGTAAAGATACGCAGTATTTT.

This chain links TRBV6-1 with TRBJ2-6; the match to TRBD1 covers 9 bases. The CDR3 is made up of 18 amino acids. The germline CDR1 and CDR2 sequences are MNHNS and SASEGT. Trimming at V came to 3 bases and at J to 2 bases, leaving 8 bases not matched to a gene. As DNA, the CDR3 is TGTGCCAGCAGTGATCCGGGACAGGGTGCGGCTGGGGCCAACGTCCTGACTTTC. It translates to CASSDPGQGAAGANVLTF.

V is TRBV27 and J is TRBJ2-1; 7 bases are a match to TRBD2. The CDR3 runs 14 residues. Germline CDR1 is MNHEY and CDR2 is SMNVEV (reference sequence). Trimming cost V 6 bases and J 4 bases; bases outside gene matches: 6. The CDR3 reads CASSRAGGYNEQFF. The CDR3 region has the DNA TGTGCCAGCAGCCGAGCCGGGGGGTACAATGAGCAGTTCTTC.

This clone was observed a few times. This chain joins TRBV11-2 and TRBJ2-7; 10 bases agree with TRBD2. The CDR3 is 15 residues long. With V trimmed by 5 bases and J by 6 bases, 10 bases remained unmatched. Germline loops: CDR1 SGHAT, CDR2 FQNNGV. The CDR3 DNA follows: TGTGCCAGCAGCGGAGCCGGGACTAGCGTTCTCGAGCAGTACTTC. Translated: CASSGAGTSVLEQYF.

The chain links TRBV5-4 to TRBJ1-1, with D possibly being TRBD1 (5 bases). Per the germline V gene, CDR1 is SGHNT and CDR2 is YYREEE (reference sequence). Trimming stripped 1 base from V and 4 bases from J, with 11 bases between. The CDR3 has 14 amino acids. The CDR3, as DNA: TGTGCCAGCAGCTTGTGGCAGGGCCCCACTGAAGCTTTCTTT. The encoded protein is CASSLWQGPTEAFF.